This TCR beta chain is drawn from a study of cytomegalovirus exposure and HLA in healthy donors. The germline CDR1 and CDR2 sequences are MNHEY and SMNVEV (reference sequence). The CDR3 runs to 11 residues. Between the trimmed V and J ends, which lost 7 bases and 8 bases, there was a span of 8 bases. Both 60 Vbeta primers and 13 Jbeta primers went into the PCR. Using immunoSEQ multiplex PCR, the repertoire was profiled, and TCRdb retains in-frame clones only, with some absent. The repertoire has over 40,000 clones, roughly 87% of them found once; the top ten carry around 8%. V usage is TRBV27 and J usage is TRBJ1-4, with no clear D. Sequenced input: PBMCs. This clonotype was obtained from a woman in her thirties or forties in good health and CMV-seropositive. The CDR3 reads CASMGGEKLFF. The CDR3, as DNA: TGTGCCAGCATGGGAGGGGAAAAACTGTTTTTT.